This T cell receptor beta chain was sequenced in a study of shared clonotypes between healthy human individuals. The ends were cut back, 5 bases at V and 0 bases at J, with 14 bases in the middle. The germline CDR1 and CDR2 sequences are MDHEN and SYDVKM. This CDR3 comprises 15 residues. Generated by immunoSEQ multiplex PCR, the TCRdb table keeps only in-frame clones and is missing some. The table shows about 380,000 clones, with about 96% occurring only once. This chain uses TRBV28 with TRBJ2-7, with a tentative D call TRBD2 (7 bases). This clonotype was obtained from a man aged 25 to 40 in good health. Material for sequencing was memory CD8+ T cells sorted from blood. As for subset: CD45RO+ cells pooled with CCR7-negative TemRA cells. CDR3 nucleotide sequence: TGTGCCAGCAGTCTCCCCCGGGGGGCCTCCTACGAGCAGTACTTC. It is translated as CASSLPRGASYEQYF.